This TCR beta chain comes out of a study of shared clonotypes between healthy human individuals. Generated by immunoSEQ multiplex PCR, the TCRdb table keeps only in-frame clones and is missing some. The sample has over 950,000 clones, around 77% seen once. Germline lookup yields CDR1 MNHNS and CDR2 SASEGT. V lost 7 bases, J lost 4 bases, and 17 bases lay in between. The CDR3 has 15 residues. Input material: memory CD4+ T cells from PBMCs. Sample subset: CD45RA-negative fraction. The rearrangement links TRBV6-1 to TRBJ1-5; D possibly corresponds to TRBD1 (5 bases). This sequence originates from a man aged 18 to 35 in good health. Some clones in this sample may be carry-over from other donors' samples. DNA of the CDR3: TGTGCCAGCAAGCTGGCAGGGCGTTGGAATCAGCCCCAGCATTTT. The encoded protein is CASKLAGRWNQPQHF.